This T cell receptor (beta chain) was identified in a study of T cell changes during pregnancy in multiple sclerosis. Clones were read by immunoSEQ multiplex PCR, and TCRdb kept only the in-frame ones, dropping some. The sample gives 40,000 to 45,000 clones, 92% of which show up once; 1% to 1.5% is in the top ten. Between the trimmed V and J ends, which lost 6 bases and 8 bases, there was a span of 13 bases. The CDR3 is 12 amino acids. The germline V gene has CDR1 MDHEN and CDR2 SYDVKM. The table lists this clone with a count of one. The origin of this receptor is a female donor with multiple sclerosis, enrolled in a pregnancy study. The sequenced sample was peripheral blood. This sequence joins TRBV28 and TRBJ1-1, with no clear D. The CDR3 region is CASSLGGREAFF. DNA of the CDR3: TGTGCCAGCAGCCTGGGAGGGAGAGAAGCTTTCTTT.